This TCR beta chain was observed in a study of early T cells in non-severe SARS-CoV-2 infection (dated by TCRdb to the early 2020s). A note on the overall study: Because TCR sequencing was done on bulk RNA from unsorted whole blood, the alpha and beta chains could not be paired.

The study at large found these results: VDJdb matching was skewed toward anti-spike CD8 responses and likely underestimated virus-specific expansions, missing private and CD4 specificities.

A case-control design nested within a healthcare worker cohort in London, UK, was used, with weekly nasopharyngeal swab PCR tests and blood sampling performed. Healthcare workers were enrolled in the week of the UK lockdown, from 23 to 31 March 2020, and were followed every week for up to 16 weeks. V gives up 5 bases and J gives up 2 bases, and the segment between their germline ends measures 14 bases. The CDR3 covers 15 residues, taking in both the cysteine and the phenylalanine. CDR3 DNA only is kept here, 45 bases in frame from base 1. The library was produced with 5' RACE. The sample was run on a NextSeq 500. Unique molecular identifiers were attached to individual cDNA molecules in the TCR library protocol so that sequencing error and PCR bias could be corrected. Both TCR alpha and beta chains were sequenced, and tight co-correlation was observed between alpha and beta sequence abundances in each sample. The paper's processing steps were these. Decombinator V4 was used to annotate TCR sequences for V gene, J gene and CDR3. TCRs were defined as expanded if a significant change between any two time points was detected under a Poisson model with p below 0.0001. TCR abundances were normalised to the total number of TCRs sequenced in each sample and reported as counts per million. TRAV1-2 paired with TRAJ12, TRAJ20 or TRAJ33 defined MAIT TCRs, while TRAV10 paired with TRAJ18 defined iNKT TCRs. VDJdb, accessed on 1 November 2021, was searched for TCRs annotated for CMV, EBV and SARS-CoV-2, and TCRs annotated for more than one antigen were excluded. The public reads were run again by TCRdb, first through fastp at Q25 and then through MiXCR, and only productive beta chains were kept. Each CDR3 protein gets just one entry, which takes the most common genes and DNA from the rows behind it. The V and J calls follow TCRdb's processing rather than the paper's. This sample has tens of thousands of distinct CDR3 sequences in its table, and around 13% of those were observed once. Of the sample, about 1.2% is held by the ten largest clones.

This clonotype was picked up a small number of times. The antigen this receptor binds is unknown. Per-base quality was not reported, and no clone a single base away is much larger than it. This clonotype was sampled from an adult who was a healthcare worker with PCR-confirmed SARS-CoV-2 infection or an uninfected control (not recorded which). The donor label of this sample is uncertain. The sample consisted of whole blood, taken at baseline. Here the chain combines TRBV12-3 or TRBV12-4 and TRBJ2-3, with TRBD2 as a weak D call on 6 bases. The CDR3 here reads CASSTGRGITDTQYF. Read as DNA, the sequence is TGTGCCAGCAGTACGGGACGGGGGATCACAGATACGCAGTATTTT.